Below, 26 T cell receptor beta chains from the same sample are listed, as sequenced in a study of T-cell memory formation after mild COVID-19. One entry per CDR3 protein results from TCRdb running MiXCR on the 5' RACE reads. Of some 45,000 distinct CDR3 sequences detected, 27% appear once; the ten largest clones hold 43%. The specimen sequenced was PBMCs or a T cell subset sorted from them (not recorded which). The receptors come from a man aged 18 to 30 who had mild COVID-19 (a few samples of this study predate the infection). Cell type and time point are not known.

The count of this clonotype is one. This chain joins TRBV7-9 and TRBJ1-5; D possibly corresponds to TRBD1 (6 bases). The CDR3 contains 14 residues. Trimming took 8 bases from V and 8 from J, leaving 19 bases between them. Germline V gives CDR1 SEHNR, CDR2 FQNEAQ (reference sequence). In DNA form, the CDR3 reads TGTGCCAGCGGATCAGGGGCGGTCGGGGAGCCCCAGCATTTT. Translated, it gives CASGSGAVGEPQHF.

A few counts support this clonotype. The chain has TRBV5-5 and TRBJ2-5; D uncertain. V was pared by 4 bases and J by 1 base, with 17 bases between. The CDR3 covers 16 residues. CDR1 is SGHKS and CDR2 is YYEKEE in the germline V gene (reference sequence). The CDR3 is CASSTAQLILQETQYF. The CDR3 bases are TGTGCCAGCAGCACGGCCCAGCTTATCCTCCAAGAGACCCAGTACTTC.

This rearrangement joins TRBV20-1 to TRBJ2-1; 8 bases line up with TRBD1. V was pared by 4 bases and J by 12 bases, with 5 bases of the junction left unmatched. This CDR3 is built from 11 residues. CDR1 and CDR2 (germline): DFQATT, SNEGSKA (reference sequence). CDR3 coding DNA: TGCAGTGCTATTAACAGGGGGGTGCAGTTCTTC. Protein: CSAINRGVQFF.

The chain is built from TRBV25-1 and TRBJ2-3; D is ambiguous. The V end lost 3 bases, the J end lost 6 bases, and 7 bases lay between the germline ends. This CDR3 region has 12 residues. Germline CDR1 is MGHDK and CDR2 is SYGVNS. CDR3 DNA: TGTGCCAGCAGTGACGTAAACGATACGCAGTATTTT. Its protein is CASSDVNDTQYF.

This clonotype appeared a few times. J is TRBJ1-1 and V is TRBV7-9; no definite D call. This CDR3 spans 11 amino acids. The germline gives CDR1 SEHNR, CDR2 FQNEAQ (reference sequence). V was trimmed by 2 bases and J by 4 bases, leaving 2 bases between them. CDR3 residues: CASSLSTEAFF. The CDR3 nucleotides are TGTGCCAGCAGCTTATCCACTGAAGCTTTCTTT.

CDR3 sequence (DNA): TGTGCCAGCAGCTCGGGACTTAACGAGCAGTACTTC. Residues: CASSSGLNEQYF. This sequence joins TRBV7-9 and TRBJ2-7; weak D call: TRBD2 (6 bases). The CDR3 sequence is 12 residues long. In germline, CDR1 is SEHNR, CDR2 FQNEAQ (reference sequence). V was clipped by 4 bases and J by 5 bases, with 9 bases between them.

This clonotype has just a few counts. V is TRBV10-3 and J is TRBJ1-2; tentative D call: TRBD1 (5 bases). Germline V gene data show CDR1 as ENHRY and CDR2 as SYGVKD. Deletions cut 9 bases from V and 8 bases from J, with 7 bases between. The CDR3 covers 9 residues. For the CDR3, the DNA is TGTGCCATAGGGGACGGCTACACCTTC. This translates into CAIGDGYTF.

This chain links TRBV4-3 with TRBJ2-2, with a weak D call TRBD2 (6 bases). The CDR3 covers 17 residues. Germline V gene data show CDR1 as LGHNA and CDR2 as YSLEER. V lost 0 bases, J lost 5 bases, and 16 bases lay in between. CDR3 DNA sequence: TGCGCCAGCAGCCAAGAAACTAGCCCCGCAAGTACCGGGGAGCTGTTTTTT. It yields the protein CASSQETSPASTGELFF.

The genes are TRBV29-1 and TRBJ2-5, with unresolved D. The germline V gene has CDR1 SQVTM and CDR2 ANQGSEA. The CDR3 extends over 14 amino acids. The V and J ends lost 3 bases and 1 base respectively, with 12 bases between them. The CDR3 DNA follows: TGCAGCGTTGATCTAGGTAGGGCCCAAGAGACCCAGTACTTC. Its protein is CSVDLGRAQETQYF.

This chain links TRBV10-3 with TRBJ2-6, with D hard to call. The CDR3 spans 13 residues. V dropped 8 bases and J dropped 0 bases, with 5 bases sitting between them. The germline CDR1 and CDR2 sequences are ENHRY and SYGVKD. CDR3 sequence: CAIENSGANVLTF. For the CDR3, the DNA is TGTGCCATCGAGAACTCTGGGGCCAACGTCCTGACTTTC.

The rearrangement links TRBV6-5 to TRBJ2-3, with 7 bases identical to TRBD2. This CDR3 spans 14 amino acids. With V trimmed by 3 bases and J by 1 base, 1 base remained unmatched. Germline V gene data show CDR1 as MNHEY and CDR2 as SVGAGI. The CDR3 DNA follows: TGTGCCAGCAGTTATCGGGGGGGCACAGATACGCAGTATTTT. This encodes CASSYRGGTDTQYF.

This clonotype came up a few times. The chain has TRBV7-6 and TRBJ2-7; 7 bases agree with TRBD1. With V trimmed by 2 bases and J by 3 bases, 7 bases remained unmatched. The CDR3 runs 15 residues. From germline, CDR1 is SGHVS and CDR2 FNYEAQ. The CDR3 coding sequence is TGTGCCAGCAGCTTACGACAGGGAGAAGGCTACGAGCAGTACGTC. Translation gives CASSLRQGEGYEQYV.

V is TRBV29-1 and J is TRBJ2-3; D gene unclear. The CDR3 covers 12 residues. Germline V gene lookup returns CDR1 SQVTM and CDR2 ANQGSEA. Trimming removed 6 bases from V and 4 bases from J, with 11 bases in between. In DNA, the CDR3 is TGCAGCGTCGAAAATTGGCCAGATACGCAGTATTTT. Translated, it gives CSVENWPDTQYF.

The rearrangement uses TRBV27 and TRBJ1-1; 10 nucleotides agree with TRBD1. V was pared by 5 bases and J by 0 bases, with 3 bases of the junction left unmatched. There are 15 residues in the CDR3. Germline-derived CDR1 and CDR2 are MNHEY and SMNVEV (reference sequence). The chain's CDR3 is CASSPTGGMNTEAFF. CDR3 DNA sequence: TGTGCCAGCAGTCCGACAGGGGGCATGAACACTGAAGCTTTCTTT.

This clonotype was seen a few times. The J gene is TRBJ2-4, the V gene TRBV4-3; TRBD2 is a possible D gene (6 bases). The CDR3 is made up of 16 amino acids. CDR1 and CDR2 from the germline V gene are LGHNA and YSLEER. The V gene lost 1 base and the J gene lost 3 bases, with 13 bases spanning the gap. CDR3 in amino acids: CASSQVPVGGKNIQYF. CDR3 bases: TGCGCCAGCAGCCAAGTCCCAGTCGGGGGCAAAAACATTCAGTACTTC.

The CDR3 is CASSTGHSYEQYF. CDR3 DNA: TGTGCCAGCAGCACGGGACACTCCTACGAGCAGTACTTC. The chain employs TRBV5-4 and TRBJ2-7, with a possible D match to TRBD1 (6 bases). V gave up 4 bases and J gave up 0 bases, with 8 bases separating them. Germline values: CDR1 SGHNT, CDR2 YYREEE (reference sequence). The CDR3 runs to 13 residues.

This clonotype was found a few times. V gene TRBV4-3 combines with J gene TRBJ2-3, with D possibly being TRBD2 (5 bases). Germline loops: CDR1 LGHNA, CDR2 YSLEER. The CDR3 covers 16 residues. The V end lost 0 bases, the J end lost 0 bases, and 10 bases lay between the germline ends. The CDR3: CASSQEDGGSTDTQYF. The DNA of the CDR3 is TGCGCCAGCAGCCAAGAAGATGGAGGTAGCACAGATACGCAGTATTTT.

The chain recombines TRBV7-9 with TRBJ2-1; 14 bases line up with TRBD2. Trimming at V came to 5 bases and at J to 8 bases, leaving 5 bases not matched to a gene. Germline V gene sequence: CDR1 SEHNR, CDR2 FQNEAQ (reference sequence). This CDR3 is 15 amino acids long. This chain's CDR3 is CASSPTSGGADEQFF. CDR3 DNA sequence: TGTGCCAGCAGCCCGACTAGCGGGGGGGCCGATGAGCAGTTCTTC.

V is TRBV25-1 and J is TRBJ2-3, with no clear D. Trimming removed 1 base at V and 0 bases at J, with 11 bases between. Germline assignment: CDR1 MGHDK and CDR2 SYGVNS. CDR3 length: 16 residues. The CDR3 coding sequence is TGTGCCAGCAGTGAATTGGTCACTCCTAGCACAGATACGCAGTATTTT. This gives the protein CASSELVTPSTDTQYF. Full variable domain (rest looked up from reference TRBV25-1 and TRBJ2-3): EADIYQTPRYLVIGTGKKITLECSQTMGHDKMYWYQQDPGMELHLIHYSYGVNSTEKGDLSSESTVSRIRTEHFPLTLESARPSHTSQYLCASSELVTPSTDTQYFGPGTRLTVL.

This chain joins TRBV6-5 and TRBJ2-5; no reliable D call. Germline-derived CDR1 and CDR2 are MNHEY and SVGAGI. The V and J ends lost 2 bases and 2 bases respectively, with 9 bases between them. The CDR3 extends over 14 amino acids. The CDR3 is CASSYPTRQETQYF. Written as DNA, the CDR3 is TGTGCCAGCAGTTACCCGACAAGGCAAGAGACCCAGTACTTC.

This clonotype has only a few counts. This sequence joins TRBV5-1 and TRBJ2-5, with D tentatively TRBD1 (5 bases). Germline lookup yields CDR1 SGHRS and CDR2 YFSETQ. CDR3 length: 15 residues. The ends were cut back, 2 bases at V and 4 bases at J, with 15 bases in the middle. CDR3 DNA sequence: TGCGCCAGCAGCTTTTTCGACAGCCCAGGAGAGACCCAGTACTTC. It specifies CASSFFDSPGETQYF.

This clonotype appeared a few times. The J gene is TRBJ2-5, the V gene TRBV2, with D hard to call. The V end was cut by 7 bases, the J end by 3 bases, with 18 bases between. The CDR3 is 15 amino acids. CDR1 SNHLY and CDR2 FYNNEI come from the germline V gene. The CDR3 DNA is TGTGCCAGCATTCACCCCCAAGACCCGAAAGAGACCCAGTACTTC. This codes for CASIHPQDPKETQYF.

There are a few counts of this clonotype. The CDR3 bases are TGCGCCAGCAGCTTGGCTGAGGAGACCCAGTACTTC. This encodes CASSLAEETQYF. The genes are TRBV5-1 and TRBJ2-5; D not certain. This CDR3 has 12 residues. In germline, CDR1 is SGHRS, CDR2 YFSETQ. Deletions cut 0 bases from V and 5 bases from J, with 5 bases between.

V and J are TRBV12-3 or TRBV12-4 and TRBJ2-7; D not resolved. The V and J ends lost 6 bases and 6 bases respectively, with 12 bases between them. This CDR3 has 12 amino acids. CDR3 residues: CASSPPVGEQYF. In DNA, the CDR3 is TGTGCCAGCAGCCCCCCCGTTGGCGAGCAGTACTTC.

This clonotype turned up a few times. J is TRBJ1-6 and V is TRBV6-5; D may be TRBD1 (5 bases). Germline V lookup: CDR1 MNHEY, CDR2 SVGAGI. V gave up 7 bases and J gave up 8 bases, with 12 bases separating them. The CDR3 sequence is 13 residues long. CDR3 in amino acids: CASKGSRDSPLHF. CDR3 nucleotides: TGTGCCAGCAAGGGGTCTCGGGATTCACCCCTCCACTTT.

The chain uses TRBV15 and TRBJ1-5; D is possibly TRBD1 (5 bases). Trimming shortened V by 7 bases and J by 5 bases, and 12 bases separated the two germline ends. The germline gives CDR1 LNHNV, CDR2 YYDKDF (reference sequence). The CDR3 length is 13 residues. CDR3 amino acids: CATTRRADQPQHF. The CDR3 nucleotides read TGTGCCACCACCCGCAGGGCCGATCAGCCCCAGCATTTT.